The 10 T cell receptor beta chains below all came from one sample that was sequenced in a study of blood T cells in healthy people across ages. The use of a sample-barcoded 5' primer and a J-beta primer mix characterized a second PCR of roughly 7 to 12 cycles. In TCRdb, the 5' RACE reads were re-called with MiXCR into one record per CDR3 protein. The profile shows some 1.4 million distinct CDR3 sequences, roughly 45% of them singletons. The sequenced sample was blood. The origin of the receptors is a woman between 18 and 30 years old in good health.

CDR3 nucleotide sequence: TGCGCCAGCAGCGGAATAGCGGGAGCCCCGGGCGAGCAGTACTTC. Translated, it gives CASSGIAGAPGEQYF. The chain links TRBV5-1 to TRBJ2-7, with TRBD2 matching over 9 bases. Germline CDR1 reads SGHRS; CDR2 reads YFSETQ. The CDR3 extends over 15 amino acids. V gave up 4 bases and J gave up 6 bases; unmatched junction bases: 11.

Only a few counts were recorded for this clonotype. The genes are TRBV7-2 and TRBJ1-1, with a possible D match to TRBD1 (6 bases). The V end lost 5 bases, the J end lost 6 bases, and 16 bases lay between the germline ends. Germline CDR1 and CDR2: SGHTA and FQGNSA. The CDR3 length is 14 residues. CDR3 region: CASSQGRSLAEAFF. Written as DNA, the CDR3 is TGTGCCAGCAGCCAGGGGCGGTCTCTTGCTGAAGCTTTCTTT.

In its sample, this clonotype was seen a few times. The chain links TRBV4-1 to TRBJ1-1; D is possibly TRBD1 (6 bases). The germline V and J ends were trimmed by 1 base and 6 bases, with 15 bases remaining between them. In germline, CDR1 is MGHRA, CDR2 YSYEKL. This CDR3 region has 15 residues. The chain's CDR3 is CASSQVHRDLSEAFF. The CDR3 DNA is TGCGCCAGCAGCCAAGTCCACAGGGATCTCTCTGAAGCTTTCTTT.

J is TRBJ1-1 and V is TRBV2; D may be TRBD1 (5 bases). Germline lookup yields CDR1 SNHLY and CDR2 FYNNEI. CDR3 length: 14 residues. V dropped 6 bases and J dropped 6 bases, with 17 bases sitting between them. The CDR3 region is CASSNSQGIAEAFF. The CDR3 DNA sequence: TGTGCCAGCAGCAATTCCCAGGGTATAGCTGAAGCTTTCTTT.

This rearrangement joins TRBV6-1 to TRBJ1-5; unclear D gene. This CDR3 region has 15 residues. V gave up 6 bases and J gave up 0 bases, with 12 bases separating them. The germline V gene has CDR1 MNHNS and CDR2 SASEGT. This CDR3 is CASRIPGASNQPQHF. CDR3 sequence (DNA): TGTGCCAGCAGGATCCCGGGAGCTAGCAATCAGCCCCAGCATTTT.

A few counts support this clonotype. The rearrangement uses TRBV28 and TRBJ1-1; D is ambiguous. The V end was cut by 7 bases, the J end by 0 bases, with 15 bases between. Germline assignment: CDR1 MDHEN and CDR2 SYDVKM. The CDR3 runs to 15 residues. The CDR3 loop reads CASTTWEGMNTEAFF. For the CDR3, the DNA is TGTGCCAGCACCACATGGGAGGGCATGAACACTGAAGCTTTCTTT.

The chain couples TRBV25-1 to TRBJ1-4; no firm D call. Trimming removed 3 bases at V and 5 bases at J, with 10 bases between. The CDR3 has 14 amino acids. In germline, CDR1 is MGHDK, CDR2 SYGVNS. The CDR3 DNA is TGTGCCAGCAGTGAGCGGGGAGGGAATGAAAAACTGTTTTTT. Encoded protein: CASSERGGNEKLFF.

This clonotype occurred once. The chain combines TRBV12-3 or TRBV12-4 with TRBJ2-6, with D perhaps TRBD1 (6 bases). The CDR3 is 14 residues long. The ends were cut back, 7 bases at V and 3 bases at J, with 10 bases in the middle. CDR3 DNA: TGTGCCAGCACCCAGGGGATTGGGGCCAACGTCCTGACTTTC. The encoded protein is CASTQGIGANVLTF.

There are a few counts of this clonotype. Here the CDR3 reads CASILDRGAQPQHF. As DNA, the CDR3 is TGCGCCAGCATCCTCGACAGGGGCGCTCAGCCCCAGCATTTT. The V and J genes are TRBV5-1 and TRBJ1-5; TRBD1 matches at 8 bases. Germline CDR1 SGHRS, CDR2 YFSETQ. The CDR3 is made up of 14 amino acids. The V segment lost 6 bases and the J segment 6 bases; nucleotides outside the gene matches: 8. Supplemented by reference TRBV5-1 and TRBJ1-5, the full variable domain reads KAGVTQTPRYLIKTRGQQVTLSCSPISGHRSVSWYQQTPGQGLQFLFEYFSETQRNKGNFPGRFSGRQFSNSRSEMNVSTLELGDSALYLCASILDRGAQPQHFGDGTRLSIL.

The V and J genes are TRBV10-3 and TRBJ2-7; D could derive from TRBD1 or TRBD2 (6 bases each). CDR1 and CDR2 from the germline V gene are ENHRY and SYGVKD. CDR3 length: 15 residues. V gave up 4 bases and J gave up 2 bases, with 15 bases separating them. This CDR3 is CAISVRGEIPYEQYF. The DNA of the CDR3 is TGTGCCATCAGTGTGAGGGGGGAAATCCCCTACGAGCAGTACTTC.